The sequence of this T cell receptor (beta chain) was determined in a study of control samples from healthy donors and cancer patients. Looked up from germline, CDR1 is SGDLS and CDR2 is YYNGEE. V lost 3 bases to trimming and J lost 2 bases, with 11 bases between them. The CDR3 has 15 residues. Sequencing used immunoSEQ multiplex PCR; TCRdb keeps in-frame clones, though not all of them. The sample contains over 85,000 clones, over 85% of which appear only once. What was sequenced was blood. The chain links TRBV9 to TRBJ2-2; D may be TRBD1 (6 bases). This clonotype originated in a woman in her 30s in good health. The CDR3 region has the DNA TGTGCCAGCAGCGCCAAGACAGGCAACACCGGGGAGCTGTTTTTT. Amino acids: CASSAKTGNTGELFF.